This TCR beta chain was found in a study of cytomegalovirus exposure and HLA in healthy donors. Regarding the study as a whole: A later analysis associated 16,951 TCR beta sequences with HLA alleles at a 0.05 false discovery rate.

Donors in the study were healthy people who gave bone marrow. Each donor was nominally healthy when sampled (though unrecorded immune exposures were likely). The CDR3 sequence is 16 residues long. The germline CDR1 and CDR2 sequences are SGHRS and YFSETQ. The trim removed 4 bases at V and 2 bases at J, leaving 5 bases unmatched. As for this clone: Its antigen is undetermined.

Vbeta (60) and Jbeta (13) primers were used in the PCR. Measured with immunoSEQ multiplex PCR; TCRdb has only the in-frame clones, and not every one. The data contain about 120,000 clones, 70% to 85% of them singletons. V and J are TRBV5-1 and TRBJ2-1; 11 bases fit TRBD2. The source of this sequence is a man in his late teens or twenties in good health and CMV-seropositive. The sample consisted of PBMCs. As DNA, the CDR3 is TGCGCCAGCAGCCAGGGACTAGCGGCAACCTACAATGAGCAGTTCTTC. This gives the protein CASSQGLAATYNEQFF.